This is a list of T cell receptor beta chains from one sample in a study of beta chain features in type 1 diabetes. The method was immunoSEQ multiplex PCR; TCRdb's version includes in-frame clones alone and lacks a portion of them. Of hundreds of thousands of clones listed, 13% to 15% are singletons. Sequenced input: naive CD4+ T cells from blood. Receptors originate from a man between 25 and 39 years old with type 1 diabetes. Each CDR3 is given with its conserved first and last residue. Each record gives: V gene, J gene, clone size, D gene, CDR3 DNA, CDR3 protein. The D gene is left open where the match is weak. Only some rows state a clone size, as once, few, many or a class for expanded clones.

V gene: TRBV10-3
J gene: TRBJ1-4
clone size: NA
D gene: TRBD1
CDR3 DNA: TGTGCCATCAGGGACAGGGAAAATGAAAAACTGTTTTTT
CDR3 protein: CAIRDRENEKLFF

V gene: TRBV5-6
J gene: TRBJ2-3
clone size: NA
D gene: TRBD2
CDR3 DNA: TGTGCCAGCAGCTTGGTGGCTAGCGGGATGGCGGATACGCAGTATTTT
CDR3 protein: CASSLVASGMADTQYF

V gene: TRBV7-2
J gene: TRBJ2-3
clone size: NA
D gene: TRBD1
CDR3 DNA: TGTGCCACCTTTACCTCTAGGGGGCAGAGGGGTGGAGATACGCAGTATTTT
CDR3 protein: CATFTSRGQRGGDTQYF

V gene: TRBV25-1
J gene: TRBJ1-2
clone size: NA
D gene: NA
CDR3 DNA: TGTGCCAGCAGTGATTCGGCCTACCGGGGTGGCTACACCTTC
CDR3 protein: CASSDSAYRGGYTF

V gene: TRBV2
J gene: TRBJ1-4
clone size: NA
D gene: NA
CDR3 DNA: TGTGCCAGCACTCGACAGCCTCATAATGAAAAACTGTTTTTT
CDR3 protein: CASTRQPHNEKLFF

V gene: TRBV28
J gene: TRBJ1-5
clone size: NA
D gene: TRBD1
CDR3 DNA: TGTGCCAGCAGTTCGGGACAGAGCAATCAGCCCCAGCATTTT
CDR3 protein: CASSSGQSNQPQHF

V gene: TRBV5-1
J gene: TRBJ2-5
clone size: few
D gene: TRBD1
CDR3 DNA: TGCGCCAGCAGCTTCACCGGGACAGGGGTGATTCAAGAGACCCAGTACTTC
CDR3 protein: CASSFTGTGVIQETQYF

V gene: TRBV5-4
J gene: TRBJ1-1
clone size: NA
D gene: TRBD1
CDR3 DNA: TGTGCCAGCCGGGGACAGGAGGTGGCGAACACTGAAGCTTTCTTT
CDR3 protein: CASRGQEVANTEAFF

V gene: TRBV7-8
J gene: TRBJ2-3
clone size: few
D gene: TRBD2
CDR3 DNA: TGTGCCAGCAGCGGAGGGACTAGCGGGAACCCGCGGGATACGCAGTATTTT
CDR3 protein: CASSGGTSGNPRDTQYF

V gene: TRBV28
J gene: TRBJ2-1
clone size: NA
D gene: NA
CDR3 DNA: TGTGCCAGCAGTTTATTAGCGACCCCCCACAATGAGCAGTTCTTC
CDR3 protein: CASSLLATPHNEQFF

V gene: TRBV4-3
J gene: TRBJ1-2
clone size: few
D gene: NA
CDR3 DNA: TGCGCCAGCAGCCAAGACGGGATCTATGGCTACACCTTC
CDR3 protein: CASSQDGIYGYTF

V gene: TRBV7-2
J gene: TRBJ2-3
clone size: once
D gene: NA
CDR3 DNA: TGTGCCAGCAGCCACGGCGGGGTGCGGACAGATACGCAGTATTTT
CDR3 protein: CASSHGGVRTDTQYF

V gene: TRBV29-1
J gene: TRBJ2-7
clone size: few
D gene: NA
CDR3 DNA: TGCAGCGCGGGGGAAGGGACTCAAGGCGAGCAGTACTTC
CDR3 protein: CSAGEGTQGEQYF

V gene: TRBV21-1
J gene: TRBJ2-7
clone size: few
D gene: NA
CDR3 DNA: TGTGCCAGCAGCAAGGGGACAGGTTTCCACGAGCAGTACTTC
CDR3 protein: CASSKGTGFHEQYF

V gene: TRBV29-1
J gene: TRBJ2-7
clone size: many
D gene: NA
CDR3 DNA: TGCAGCCACTCGATGGGGCTCGGGTACGAGCAGTACTTC
CDR3 protein: CSHSMGLGYEQYF

V gene: TRBV2
J gene: TRBJ1-1
clone size: few
D gene: TRBD1
CDR3 DNA: TGTGCCAGCAGCGACCAAGGGGGCTACACTGAAGCTTTCTTT
CDR3 protein: CASSDQGGYTEAFF